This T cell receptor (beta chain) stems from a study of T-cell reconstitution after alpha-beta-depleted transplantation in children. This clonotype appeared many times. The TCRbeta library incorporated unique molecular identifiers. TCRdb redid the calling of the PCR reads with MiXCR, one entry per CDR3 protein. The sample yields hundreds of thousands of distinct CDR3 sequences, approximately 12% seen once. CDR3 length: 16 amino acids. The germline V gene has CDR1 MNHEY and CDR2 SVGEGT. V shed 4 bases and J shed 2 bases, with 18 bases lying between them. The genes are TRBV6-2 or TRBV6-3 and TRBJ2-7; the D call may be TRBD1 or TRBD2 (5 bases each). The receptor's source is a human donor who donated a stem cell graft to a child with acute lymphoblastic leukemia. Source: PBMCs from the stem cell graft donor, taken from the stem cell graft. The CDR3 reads CASSWRSGTATYEQYF. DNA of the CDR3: TGTGCCAGCAGTTGGAGGTCCGGGACGGCGACCTACGAGCAGTACTTC.